The rows below give T cell receptor beta chains drawn from one sample of a study of T cell repertoires in cytomegalovirus infection. From the reads, TCRdb called clonotypes with MiXCR, one entry per CDR3 protein. The sample includes 450,000 to 550,000 distinct CDR3 sequences, 15% to 20% of them seen just once. The sample consisted of CD8+ T cells from PBMCs. All receptors derive from a human donor in good health (CMV status not recorded). Some clones in this sample may be carry-over from other donors' samples. CDR3s include the opening cysteine and the closing phenylalanine or tryptophan. The D gene is left open where the match is weak. Size values are once, few and many counts, or a class for expanded clones, and some rows have none.

v_gene	j_gene	d_gene	abundance	CDR3nt	CDR3aa
TRBV5-1	TRBJ2-1	TRBD1	-	TGCGCCAGCAGTTCGGGGACAGGGGTCGACAATGAGCAGTTCTTC	CASSSGTGVDNEQFF
TRBV10-3	TRBJ1-2	TRBD1	-	TGTGCCATCAGGGGGACAGGGGCCGATCTCTATGGCTACACCTTC	CAIRGTGADLYGYTF
TRBV27	TRBJ2-1	TRBD2	few	TGTGCCAGCAGTTTAGGGCGGGAGAATGAGCAGTTCTTC	CASSLGRENEQFF
TRBV28	TRBJ2-6	-	-	TGTGCCAGCGCCGAAGGGCCGAGGGGGGCCTTGCTAAACGTCCTGACTTTC	CASAEGPRGALLNVLTF
TRBV7-9	TRBJ2-1	TRBD2	many	TGTGCCAGCAGCACAGCGGGAGGCTCCTACAATGAGCAGTTCTTC	CASSTAGGSYNEQFF
TRBV3-1	TRBJ2-1	-	-	TGTGCCAGCAGCCAAGACAGGGACTTTCTTCGCAATGAGCAGTTCTTC	CASSQDRDFLRNEQFF
TRBV27	TRBJ1-1	-	few	TGTGCCAGCAGTTACGGGACGTGGACTGAAGCTTTCTTT	CASSYGTWTEAFF
TRBV10-3	TRBJ2-3	TRBD2	many	TGTGCCATCAGTGACCCCTCGCGGGGGGTTATCACAGATACGCAGTATTTT	CAISDPSRGVITDTQYF
TRBV7-3	TRBJ1-1	-	many	TGTGCCAGCAGCGCCACCGGGACACCCGAAGCTTTCTTT	CASSATGTPEAFF
TRBV4-1	TRBJ1-2	-	few	TGCGCCAGCAGCCAAACGGCCCCAGGGGTGAATGGCTACACCTTC	CASSQTAPGVNGYTF
TRBV6-1	TRBJ1-5	-	many	TGTGCCAGCAGTGAATATCCAGACTCCTCAGGTCAGCCCCAGCATTTT	CASSEYPDSSGQPQHF
TRBV12-3/TRBV12-4	TRBJ1-1	-	-	TGTACCAGCAGTTTGGACAGCGCAAACACTGAAGCTTTCTTT	CTSSLDSANTEAFF
TRBV15	TRBJ2-1	TRBD2	-	TGTGCCACCAGCAGAGGCGTAGCGGGAGAGGGTTACAATGAGCAGTTCTTC	CATSRGVAGEGYNEQFF
TRBV7-2	TRBJ1-2	-	many	TGTGCCAGCAGCTTATATCCAGGGACACTTAACTATGGCTACACCTTC	CASSLYPGTLNYGYTF
TRBV2	TRBJ2-3	TRBD1	-	TGTGCCAGCGGTGTTCCCGGGACAGGGACAGAGGATACGCAGTATTTT	CASGVPGTGTEDTQYF
TRBV29-1	TRBJ1-2	-	many	TGCAGCGCCAGCGAGGGGCCTGGAAGCGCTAACTATGGCTACACCTTC	CSASEGPGSANYGYTF
TRBV28	TRBJ1-2	-	many	TGTGCCACCGAAGGGCCGCCAAACTATGGCTACACCTTC	CATEGPPNYGYTF
TRBV7-3	TRBJ2-5	-	many	TGTGCCAGCAGCTTCGGCCTCCAAGAGACCCAGTACTTC	CASSFGLQETQYF
TRBV27	TRBJ1-1	-	many	TGTGCCAGCAGCCTTGACAGATTGACATCGCGAACTGAAGCTTTCTTT	CASSLDRLTSRTEAFF
TRBV20-1	TRBJ2-7	-	few	TGCAGTGTCTCGATTAGACCCCGATACGAGCAGTACTTC	CSVSIRPRYEQYF
TRBV2	TRBJ2-1	TRBD2	many	TGTGCCAGCAGTGAATGGCGGGAGAGAGATAATGAGCAGTTCTTC	CASSEWRERDNEQFF
TRBV20-1	TRBJ2-3	TRBD2	-	TGCAGTGCTAGTCTAGCGGGGGGCATAGATACGCAGTATTTT	CSASLAGGIDTQYF
TRBV9	TRBJ2-3	-	-	TGTGCCAGCAGCGTTGGGGCTAGCGAGCGCACAGATACGCAGTATTTT	CASSVGASERTDTQYF
TRBV12-3/TRBV12-4	TRBJ2-7	TRBD2	-	TGTGCCAGCAGTGCTTCCGGGACTAGCGGGGGTAGGGGGCAGTACTTC	CASSASGTSGGRGQYF
TRBV19	TRBJ1-2	-	-	TGTGCCAGTAGCGGAGTCAGTCCATTTGAGCATGGCTACACCTTC	CASSGVSPFEHGYTF
TRBV7-9	TRBJ1-2	-	few	TGTGCCAGCAGCTTAGAACGCCGGAGGGACAATGGCTACACCTTC	CASSLERRRDNGYTF
TRBV6-2/TRBV6-3	TRBJ2-3	-	many	TGTGCCAGCAGTGGATACCTTGGGGATACGCAGTATTTT	CASSGYLGDTQYF
TRBV6-1	TRBJ2-3	TRBD2	many	TGTGCCAGCAGTGAACAACTAGCGGGGGAGGCAGATACGCAGTATTTT	CASSEQLAGEADTQYF
TRBV19	TRBJ2-7	-	-	TGTGCCAGTAGTATCTATTCGGGCAACGAGCAGTACTTC	CASSIYSGNEQYF
TRBV27	TRBJ1-4	TRBD1	many	TGTGCCAGCAGTTTATCTTCAGGGGGCAGTGAAAAACTGTTTTTT	CASSLSSGGSEKLFF
TRBV3-1	TRBJ1-5	-	few	TGTGCCAGCAGCCAAGGATATTCGGGCAATCAGCCCCAGCATTTT	CASSQGYSGNQPQHF
TRBV7-8	TRBJ1-1	TRBD1	many	TGTGCCAGCACCCAATGGGGACAGAGACATATGAACACTGAAGCTTTCTTT	CASTQWGQRHMNTEAFF
TRBV6-5	TRBJ2-3	TRBD1	-	TGTGCCAGCAGTTCCGACCCCGGGACAGGGGGGGCAGATACGCAGTATTTT	CASSSDPGTGGADTQYF
TRBV24-1	TRBJ2-5	TRBD1	few	TGTGCCACCAGTCCAGGGGGAAGACAAGAGACCCAGTACTTC	CATSPGGRQETQYF
TRBV19	TRBJ2-7	-	few	TGTGCCAGTAAGAGGGGTTCCGAGCAGTACTTC	CASKRGSEQYF
TRBV12-3/TRBV12-4	TRBJ2-2	-	many	TGTGCCAGCACTCCGAAAAGGGGCGGGGAGCTGTTTTTT	CASTPKRGGELFF
TRBV7-9	TRBJ2-3	-	many	TGTGCCAGCAGGTTAATAAACGGGCCGACGGATACGCAGTATTTT	CASRLINGPTDTQYF
TRBV6-1	TRBJ1-5	-	many	TGTGCCAGCAGTGCTCTTGGGGTTTATCAGCCCCAGCATTTT	CASSALGVYQPQHF
TRBV5-1	TRBJ2-3	-	-	TGCGCCAGCAGCTTGGAGGACAACACAGATACGCAGTATTTT	CASSLEDNTDTQYF
TRBV3-1	TRBJ1-5	TRBD1	few	TGTGCCAGCAGCGTGACAGGGCGTCAGCCCCAGCATTTT	CASSVTGRQPQHF
TRBV25-1	TRBJ1-1	-	many	TGTGCCAGCGGAATAGGCACTGAAGCTTTCTTT	CASGIGTEAFF
TRBV11-1	TRBJ2-7	-	many	TGTGCCAGCAGCTTGGCAGGCAGTGGGTTCTACGAGCAGTACTTC	CASSLAGSGFYEQYF
TRBV7-9	TRBJ2-3	-	few	TGTGCCAGCAGCTTCGAACCTACATGGGGGCCCACAGATACGCAGTATTTT	CASSFEPTWGPTDTQYF
TRBV6-5	TRBJ2-1	-	-	TGTGCCAGCAGTTACGGCACCAGCGCCTACAATGAGCAGTTCTTC	CASSYGTSAYNEQFF
TRBV7-8	TRBJ2-5	-	many	TGTGCCAGCAGCCCCCATAGGGGGGGAGAGACCCAGTACTTC	CASSPHRGGETQYF
TRBV27	TRBJ2-7	TRBD1	-	TGTGCCAGCAGTTTAAGGACAGGGGACGAGCAGTACTTC	CASSLRTGDEQYF
TRBV29-1	TRBJ2-1	TRBD2	many	TGCAGCGTTGAGGGGCTAGCGGGACTCTACAATGAGCAGTTCTTC	CSVEGLAGLYNEQFF
TRBV7-6	TRBJ2-1	-	many	TGTGCCAGCAGCTTACTCGGTTGGGGGACCCCTTACAATGAGCAGTTCTTC	CASSLLGWGTPYNEQFF
TRBV27	TRBJ2-7	TRBD1	-	TGTGCCAGCAGTTCCAGGACAGGGAACGACGAGCAGTACTTC	CASSSRTGNDEQYF
TRBV15	TRBJ2-7	TRBD2	-	TGTGCCACCAGCGAGCGGGAGGCCTACGAGCAGTACTTC	CATSEREAYEQYF
TRBV9	TRBJ1-2	-	-	TGTGCCAGCAGCCTCAGGGCGGATGGCTACACCTTC	CASSLRADGYTF
TRBV27	TRBJ2-3	-	-	TGTGCCAGCAGTTTCCCGGTAGATACGCAGTATTTT	CASSFPVDTQYF
TRBV7-9	TRBJ1-5	TRBD1	many	TGTGCCAACTTACAGGGGGCACGCAATCAGCCCCAGCATTTT	CANLQGARNQPQHF
TRBV7-3	TRBJ1-1	-	-	TGTGCCAGCAGCATCTTTTCGGTGAACACTGAAGCTTTCTTT	CASSIFSVNTEAFF
TRBV4-1	TRBJ2-3	-	many	TGCGCCAGCAGCCGAGAAGAGGGTCAAGATACGCAGTATTTT	CASSREEGQDTQYF
TRBV7-3	TRBJ2-1	-	many	TGTGCCAGCAGCCTCACGGGCTCCCATGAGCAGTTCTTC	CASSLTGSHEQFF
TRBV12-5	TRBJ2-1	-	-	TGTGCTAGTGGTTTATGGCAGTTAGATGAGCAGTTCTTC	CASGLWQLDEQFF
TRBV7-9	TRBJ1-2	TRBD1	few	TGTGCCAGCAGCCTGGGCAGGGGGCGTTTTAAGGATGGCTACACCTTC	CASSLGRGRFKDGYTF
TRBV19	TRBJ2-1	-	many	TGTGCCAGTAGTGGCGTAGGGGTGGCCAATGAGCAGTTCTTC	CASSGVGVANEQFF